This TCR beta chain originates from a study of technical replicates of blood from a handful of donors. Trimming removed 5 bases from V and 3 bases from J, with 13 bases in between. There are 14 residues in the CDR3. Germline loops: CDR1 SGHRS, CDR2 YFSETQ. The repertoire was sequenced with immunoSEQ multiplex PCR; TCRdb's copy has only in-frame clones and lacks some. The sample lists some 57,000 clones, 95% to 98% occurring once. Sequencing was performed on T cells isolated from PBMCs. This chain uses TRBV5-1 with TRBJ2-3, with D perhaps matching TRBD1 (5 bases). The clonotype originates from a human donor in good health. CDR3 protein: CASRVTAGTDTQYF. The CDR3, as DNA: TGCGCCAGCAGGGTGACAGCAGGAACAGATACGCAGTATTTT.